This T cell receptor beta chain originates from a study of T cell responses to AZD1222 COVID-19 vaccine. The wider study: Recipients boosted at about 4 weeks or about 12 weeks are pooled.

Looked up from germline, CDR1 is MNHEY and CDR2 is SMNVEV (reference sequence). The length of the CDR3 is 13 residues. V gave up 3 bases and J gave up 2 bases, with 8 bases separating them. The method was immunoSEQ multiplex PCR; TCRdb's version includes in-frame clones alone and lacks a portion of them. Here the sample spans about 130,000 clones, about nine tenths being singletons. Concerning this clone itself: The antigen remains unidentified. Within the sample, other DNA sequences also encode this same CDR3.

Study-level points and caveats: Once two AZD1222 doses were given, Spike-specific TCR breadth and depth went up. Among spike-specific TCRs, nearly half reportedly target unmutated variant regions. In a largely white British group with more females than males, clonal diversity was possibly underestimated.

Sequencing was performed on peripheral blood, taken on day 0 of AZD1222 vaccination. The chain couples TRBV27 to TRBJ2-7; D is unresolved. This receptor was obtained from an adult in good health. CDR3 loop: CASSFGRAYEQYF. CDR3 in DNA: TGTGCCAGCAGTTTCGGACGCGCCTACGAGCAGTACTTC.